Given below is one T cell receptor beta chain in context. Its antigen is unknown. With a J-beta primer mix and a sample-barcoded 5' primer, a second PCR ran about 7 to 12 cycles. The template-switch adaptor, which had 12 random nucleotides, put a tag on each cDNA molecule. Via MiXCR, TCRdb re-called the 5' RACE reads, giving one row per CDR3 protein. There are about 680,000 distinct CDR3 sequences in the sample; around 48% occur only once, and under 35% lies in the top ten. These data are taken from a study of blood T cells in healthy people across ages. The CDR3 loop spans 13 amino acids. The germline V gene encodes CDR1 MDHEN and CDR2 SYDVKM. Study-wide points: Donors of long life had a larger count of naive CD4+ cells and greater diversity than aged donors. Without sorted subsets, naive and antigen-experienced compartments could not be conclusively compared.

This sequence joins TRBV28 and TRBJ2-7; D not certain. Near its end, the DNA agrees better with TRBJ2-5, so the J call may be wrong. The sample was blood. This clonotype originated in a woman aged 55-69 years in good health. The CDR3 sequence: CASSCRARQTQYF. The DNA of the CDR3 is TGTGCCAGCAGTTGTCGGGCCAGGCAGACCCAGTACTTC.